This T cell receptor beta chain stems from a study of OX40 agonist ivuxolimab in advanced cancers. Study details: Cancers in dose escalation were hepatocellular, melanoma, renal cell and head and neck.

Produced via immunoSEQ multiplex PCR; TCRdb's table is partial and in-frame only. The sample consists of approximately 50,000 clones, about 95% of them appearing once. The sequencing here drew on CD4+ or CD8+ T cells sorted from blood, taken in a trial of the OX40 agonist ivuxolimab. The TCR sequence derives from an adult with an advanced solid tumor such as melanoma, head and neck, liver or kidney cancer.

The CDR3 sequence is CASSLSDRGRPETSYEQYF. The DNA for the CDR3 is TGTGCCAGCAGCTTGTCCGACAGGGGGCGTCCCGAGACCTCCTACGAGCAGTACTTC. This sequence joins TRBV5-7 and TRBJ2-7, with 10 bases matching TRBD1. TRBV5-7 is designated an ORF whose function remains uncertain. Losses at the gene ends were 1 base for V and 0 bases for J; bases not matched to a gene: 13. CDR3 length equals 19 residues.